This section outlines one T cell receptor (beta chain) sequence together with its context. Its antigen is not identified. Other DNA sequences within the sample encode an identical CDR3. All trial patients relapsed after autologous stem cell transplantation. The data belong to a study of PD-1 blockade in classical Hodgkin lymphoma. Across the whole study: Patients were administered nivolumab (3 mg/kg intravenously) every 2 weeks.

Study outcomes and limitations: Complete responders' baseline diversity resembled that of newly diagnosed patients.

CDR3 length: 13 residues. The germline V gene has CDR1 SGHRS and CDR2 YFSETQ. Between the trimmed V and J ends, which lost 1 base and 4 bases, there was a span of 8 bases. Sequencing used immunoSEQ multiplex PCR; TCRdb keeps in-frame clones, though not all of them. The sample includes 50,000 to 75,000 clones, roughly nine tenths of them seen just once. The clonotype originates from a human donor with classical Hodgkin lymphoma. Here the sequenced sample was peripheral blood mononuclear cells (PBMCs), taken at baseline. The chain recombines TRBV5-1 with TRBJ1-2; TRBD1 might be the D (5 bases). CDR3 protein: CASSLSGIYGYTF. The DNA of the CDR3 is TGCGCCAGCAGCTTGTCAGGGATCTATGGCTACACCTTC.